The rows below give T cell receptor beta chains drawn from one sample of a study of blood T cell repertoires in COVID-19. Repertoires were generated with immunoSEQ multiplex PCR, while TCRdb's copy carries only in-frame clones and drops some. The table lists 380,000 or so clones, roughly 90% of them singletons. The sequencing sample was made of peripheral blood. The receptor set was obtained from a man in his forties or fifties with acute or convalescent COVID-19. The conserved cysteine and the conserved F or W are not part of the CDR3 here. Size values are once, few and many counts, or a class for expanded clones, and some rows have none.

CDR3aa,j_gene,v_gene,abundance
ASSLSRVGYT,TRBJ1-2,TRBV5-1,.
ASRRDRAGEKLF,TRBJ1-4,TRBV6-5,.
ASSYGTGGKLF,TRBJ1-4,TRBV6-5,.
AWSVLAGGPYTGELF,TRBJ2-2,TRBV30,.
ASSLESMHTEAF,TRBJ1-1,TRBV28,once
ASSLASRGPSSYNSPLH,TRBJ1-6,TRBV7-2,few
ASSRGRVNTGELF,TRBJ2-2,TRBV2,.
ASSLSSGSYEQY,TRBJ2-7,TRBV5-1,many
ASSLARGNQRVNTEAF,TRBJ1-1,TRBV7-2,.
ASSAYHQGPRFNQPQH,TRBJ1-5,TRBV21-1,.
ASSPVAVNQPQH,TRBJ1-5,TRBV18,.
ASSPPRLAGGYTGELF,TRBJ2-2,TRBV18,.
ASSPSGGENYGYT,TRBJ1-2,TRBV7-3,.
ASSLGLGRREQY,TRBJ2-7,TRBV5-6,.
ASSDLAGTSNEQF,TRBJ2-1,TRBV6-1,.
ASSPEGRYNQPQH,TRBJ1-5,TRBV18,.
ASSLLTGGDGTEAF,TRBJ1-1,TRBV28,.
ASSFGTNTGELF,TRBJ2-2,TRBV7-3,.
ASSLEAGENTEAF,TRBJ1-1,TRBV7-2,once
ASRGLQGRAGELF,TRBJ2-2,TRBV5-1,.
ASSLGDRDQPQH,TRBJ1-5,TRBV7-2,.
AWSVVEAGTQY,TRBJ2-3,TRBV30,.
ASSLGPRAPRGGANVLT,TRBJ2-6,TRBV7-9,.
AWTVALNTEAF,TRBJ1-1,TRBV30,.
ASSPDRGYQPQH,TRBJ1-5,TRBV6-2/TRBV6-3,.
ASSSPGEWEKLF,TRBJ1-4,TRBV5-1,.
AWSVWTSGELF,TRBJ2-2,TRBV30,.
ATQTLFGGGTYEQY,TRBJ2-7,TRBV28,once
ARRLKGAMWENIQY,TRBJ2-4,TRBV5-3,.
ASSDLLSYEQY,TRBJ2-7,TRBV10-2,once
ASSTGYSNQPQH,TRBJ1-5,TRBV5-1,once
ASSESARGQVNTEAF,TRBJ1-1,TRBV25-1,once
ASRSDRGAHQPQH,TRBJ1-5,TRBV28,.
ASKLGDRINQPQH,TRBJ1-5,TRBV6-5,.
ASSQDLLGGPPYEQY,TRBJ2-7,TRBV3-1/TRBV3-2,.
ASSDPGTGASYEQY,TRBJ2-7,TRBV7-2,.
ASSLAGSQHGNTIY,TRBJ1-3,TRBV5-1,.